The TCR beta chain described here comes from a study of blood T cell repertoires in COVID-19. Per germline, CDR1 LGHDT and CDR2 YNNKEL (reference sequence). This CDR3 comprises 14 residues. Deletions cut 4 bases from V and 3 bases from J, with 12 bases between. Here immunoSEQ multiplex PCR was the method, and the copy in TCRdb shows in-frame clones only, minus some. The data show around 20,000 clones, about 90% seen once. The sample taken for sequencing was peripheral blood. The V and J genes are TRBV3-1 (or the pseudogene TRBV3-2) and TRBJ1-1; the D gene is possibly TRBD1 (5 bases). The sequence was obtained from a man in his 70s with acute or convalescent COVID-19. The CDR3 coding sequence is TGTGCCAGCAGCCCTCAGGGAAGGGACACTGAAGCTTTCTTT. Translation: CASSPQGRDTEAFF.